This T cell receptor beta chain emerged from a study of siplizumab effects on memory and regulatory T cells. Regarding the study as a whole: With siplizumab, mappable alloreactive CD4+ clones averaged roughly 64% Treg-derived, versus 25% to 30% in controls.

Comments on this clone: Its antigen is currently unknown.

Sequencing of unstimulated naive, memory, effector memory and TEMRA subsets was performed in a few donor pairs. CDR1 LGHNA and CDR2 YNFKEQ come from the germline V gene. The CDR3 covers 16 residues. V was pared by 7 bases and J by 8 bases, with 12 bases of the junction left unmatched. Sequencing was performed with immunoSEQ multiplex PCR; in TCRdb, only in-frame clones are kept and a portion is missing. Altogether 94,000 or so clones are present, approximately 97% being singletons, with the ten largest covering 0.031%. The chain recombines TRBV4-2 with TRBJ2-1; 12 positions agree with TRBD2. The sequence derives from a human donor in good health. The sample comprised naive CD4+ T cells sorted from blood. CDR3 DNA: TGTGCCAGCACTCCTCGGACTAGCGGGGATAAGGATGAGCAGTTCTTC. It translates to CASTPRTSGDKDEQFF.